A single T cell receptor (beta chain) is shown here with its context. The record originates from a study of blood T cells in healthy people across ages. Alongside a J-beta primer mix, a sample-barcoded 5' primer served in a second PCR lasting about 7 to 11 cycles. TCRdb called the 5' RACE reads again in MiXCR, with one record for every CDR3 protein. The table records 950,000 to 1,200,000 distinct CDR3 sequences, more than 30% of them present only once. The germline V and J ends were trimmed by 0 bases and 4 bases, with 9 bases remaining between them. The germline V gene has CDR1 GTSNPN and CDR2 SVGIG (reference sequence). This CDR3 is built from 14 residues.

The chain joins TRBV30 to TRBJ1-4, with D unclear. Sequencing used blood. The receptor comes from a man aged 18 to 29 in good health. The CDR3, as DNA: TGTGCCTGGAGTGTGTCAGGCAATAATGAAAAACTGTTTTTT. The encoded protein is CAWSVSGNNEKLFF.